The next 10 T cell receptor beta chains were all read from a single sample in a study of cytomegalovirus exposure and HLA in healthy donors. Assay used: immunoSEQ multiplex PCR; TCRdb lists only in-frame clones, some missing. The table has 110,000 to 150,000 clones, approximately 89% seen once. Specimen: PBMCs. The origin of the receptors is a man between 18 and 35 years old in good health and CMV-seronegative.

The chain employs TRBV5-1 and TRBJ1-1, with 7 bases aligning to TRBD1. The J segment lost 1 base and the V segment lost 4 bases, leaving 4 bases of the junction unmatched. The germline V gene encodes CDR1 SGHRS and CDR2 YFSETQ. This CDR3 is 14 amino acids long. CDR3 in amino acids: CASSEGQPNTEAFF. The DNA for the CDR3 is TGCGCCAGCAGCGAGGGACAGCCGAACACTGAAGCTTTCTTT.

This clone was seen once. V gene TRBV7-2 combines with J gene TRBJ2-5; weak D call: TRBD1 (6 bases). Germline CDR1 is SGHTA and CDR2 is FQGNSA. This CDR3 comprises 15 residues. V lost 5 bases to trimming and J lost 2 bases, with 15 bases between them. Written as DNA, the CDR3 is TGTGCCAGCAGCGTTCAGGGGAGAGCTCAAGAGACCCAGTACTTC. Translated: CASSVQGRAQETQYF.

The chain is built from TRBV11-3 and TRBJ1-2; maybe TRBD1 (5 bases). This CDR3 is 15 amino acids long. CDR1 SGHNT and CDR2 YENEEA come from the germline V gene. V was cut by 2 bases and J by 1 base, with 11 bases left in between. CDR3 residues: CASSLKGEFNYGYTF. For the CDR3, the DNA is TGTGCCAGCAGCTTAAAAGGGGAATTTAACTATGGCTACACCTTC.

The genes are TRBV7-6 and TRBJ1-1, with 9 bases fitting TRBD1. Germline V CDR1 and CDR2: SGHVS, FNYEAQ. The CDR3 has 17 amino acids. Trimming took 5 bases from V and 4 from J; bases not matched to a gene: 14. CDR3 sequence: CASSRSPGTGWSTEAFF. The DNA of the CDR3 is TGTGCCAGCAGCCGGAGTCCCGGGACAGGGTGGAGCACTGAAGCTTTCTTT.

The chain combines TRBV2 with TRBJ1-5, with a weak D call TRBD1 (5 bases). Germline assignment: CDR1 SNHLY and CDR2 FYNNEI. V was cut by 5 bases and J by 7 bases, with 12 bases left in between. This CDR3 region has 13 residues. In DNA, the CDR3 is TGTGCCAGCAGTTGGGTAGGGGAACAGCCCCAGCATTTT. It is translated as CASSWVGEQPQHF.

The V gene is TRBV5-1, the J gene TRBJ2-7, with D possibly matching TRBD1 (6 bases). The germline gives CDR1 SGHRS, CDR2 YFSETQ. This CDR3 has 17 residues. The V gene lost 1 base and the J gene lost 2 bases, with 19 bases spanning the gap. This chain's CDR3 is CASSLRQVPSKPYEQYF. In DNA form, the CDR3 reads TGCGCCAGCAGCTTGAGACAGGTTCCCTCGAAACCCTACGAGCAGTACTTC.

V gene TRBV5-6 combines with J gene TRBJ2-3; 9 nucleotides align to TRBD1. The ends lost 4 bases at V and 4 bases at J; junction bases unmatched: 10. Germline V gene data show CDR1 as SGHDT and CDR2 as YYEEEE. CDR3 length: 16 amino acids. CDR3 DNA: TGTGCCAGCAGCCTGGGACTCACAGGGGGCGCAGATACGCAGTATTTT. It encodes CASSLGLTGGADTQYF.

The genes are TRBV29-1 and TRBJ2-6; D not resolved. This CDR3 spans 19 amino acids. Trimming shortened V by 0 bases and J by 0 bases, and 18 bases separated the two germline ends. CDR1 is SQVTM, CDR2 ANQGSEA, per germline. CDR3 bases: TGCAGCGTTGAAGAAGCCGCCGTTGAAAGCCCCTCTGGGGCCAACGTCCTGACTTTC. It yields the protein CSVEEAAVESPSGANVLTF.

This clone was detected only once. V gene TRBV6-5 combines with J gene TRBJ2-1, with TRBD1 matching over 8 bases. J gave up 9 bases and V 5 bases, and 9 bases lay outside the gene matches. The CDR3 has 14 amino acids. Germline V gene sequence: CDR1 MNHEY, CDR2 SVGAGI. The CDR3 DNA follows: TGTGCCAGCAGTGGGTTGGACAGGGTATCTGAGCAGTTCTTC. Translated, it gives CASSGLDRVSEQFF.

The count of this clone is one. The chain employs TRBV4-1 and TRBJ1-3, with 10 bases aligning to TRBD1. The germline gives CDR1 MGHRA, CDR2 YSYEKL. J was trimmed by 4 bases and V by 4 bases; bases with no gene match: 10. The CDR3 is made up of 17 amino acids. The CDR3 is CASSPNPGTGVGNTIYF. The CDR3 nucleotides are TGCGCCAGCAGCCCCAATCCCGGGACAGGGGTCGGAAACACCATATATTTT.